Following are 9 T cell receptor beta chains from one sample sequenced in a study of blood T cells in healthy people across ages. It was with a sample-barcoded 5' primer and a J-beta primer mix that a second PCR of about 7 to 12 cycles was run. TCRdb itself ran the 5' RACE reads through MiXCR, one entry per CDR3 protein. The sample contains fewer than 750,000 distinct CDR3 sequences, about 51% of which appear only once. Sequences were obtained from blood. The receptors originated from a woman over 75 in good health.

The V call is TRBV28, the J call TRBJ1-1; 8 bases match TRBD1. The V gene's germline CDR1 is MDHEN and CDR2 SYDVKM. The CDR3 runs to 14 residues. V lost 5 bases, J lost 4 bases, and 6 bases stayed unmatched. The CDR3 region is CASSRRTGSTEAFF. Written as DNA, the CDR3 is TGTGCCAGCAGTCGACGGACAGGGAGCACTGAAGCTTTCTTT.

The V call is TRBV5-1, the J call TRBJ2-2, with D maybe TRBD1 (6 bases). The germline V gene has CDR1 SGHRS and CDR2 YFSETQ. V lost 4 bases, J lost 6 bases, and 13 bases lay in between. This CDR3 is 14 amino acids long. The CDR3 coding sequence is TGCGCCAGCAGCGACCAGGGGAATGCCGGGGAGCTGTTTTTT. Translation: CASSDQGNAGELFF.

CDR3 nucleotides: TGCAGCGTTGTCTGGGTGGAGAACGAGCAGTACTTC. This gives the protein CSVVWVENEQYF. V and J are TRBV29-1 and TRBJ2-4; D is unresolved. The J call may be mistaken, given a closer DNA end match to TRBJ2-7. CDR3 length: 12 residues. Germline-derived CDR1 and CDR2 are SQVTM and ANQGSEA.

This clonotype was seen at least ten times. The J gene is TRBJ2-7, the V gene TRBV7-9; 9 bases match TRBD2. This CDR3 is built from 14 residues. V shed 5 bases, J shed 5 bases, and the junction held 7 bases outside the gene matches. Germline values: CDR1 SEHNR, CDR2 FQNEAQ (reference sequence). CDR3 nucleotide sequence: TGTGCCAGCAGCCGTAGCGGGAGCTCTAACGAGCAGTACTTC. This translates into CASSRSGSSNEQYF.

The chain couples TRBV20-1 to TRBJ2-7, with TRBD2 matching over 7 bases. The CDR3 is 14 residues long. Germline V gene data show CDR1 as DFQATT and CDR2 as SNEGSKA (reference sequence). V lost 6 bases, J lost 3 bases, and 11 bases stayed unmatched. CDR3 in DNA: TGCAGTGCCCACAGGACGGGGGGAGGCTACGAGCAGTACTTC. It is translated as CSAHRTGGGYEQYF.

This clonotype has more than one count but fewer than ten. J is TRBJ1-6 and V is TRBV12-3 or TRBV12-4; D gene ambiguous. With 0 bases removed from V and 11 bases from J, the gap between germline ends came to 5 bases. CDR3 size: 12 residues. The CDR3 DNA follows: TGTGCCAGCAGTTTAGCGAACCCACCCCTCCACTTT. The encoded protein is CASSLANPPLHF.

V usage is TRBV20-1 and J usage is TRBJ2-7, with D uncertain. Germline CDR1 DFQATT, CDR2 SNEGSKA (reference sequence). V shed 5 bases and J shed 0 bases, with 11 bases lying between them. The length of the CDR3 is 13 residues. The chain's CDR3 is CSAWQSSSYEQYF. CDR3 sequence (DNA): TGCAGTGCTTGGCAATCGAGCTCCTACGAGCAGTACTTC.

This chain links TRBV14 with TRBJ1-6; D is perhaps TRBD1 (5 bases). This CDR3 has 16 residues. Germline V gene data show CDR1 as SGHDN and CDR2 as FVKESK. Between the trimmed V and J ends, which lost 5 bases and 2 bases, there was a span of 13 bases. As DNA, the CDR3 is TGTGCCAGCAGCTGTCGGGGCCCGGCCTATAATTCACCCCTCCACTTT. This codes for CASSCRGPAYNSPLHF.

This clonotype was picked up many times. V gene TRBV5-1 combines with J gene TRBJ2-1; D is tentatively TRBD1 or TRBD2 (5 bases each). There are 14 residues in the CDR3. Germline V gene sequence: CDR1 SGHRS, CDR2 YFSETQ. Trimming stripped 3 bases from V and 4 bases from J, with 11 bases between. CDR3: CASSSRGWYNEQFF. DNA of the CDR3: TGCGCCAGCAGCTCGAGGGGTTGGTACAATGAGCAGTTCTTC.